This T cell receptor (beta chain) was documented in a study of blood T cells in healthy people across ages. Turning to the study itself: The template switching approach captured approximately one barcoded beta molecule for every two T cells. Findings and limits, study-wide: Naive CD4+ cell counts and diversity both ran higher in long-lived than in aged donors. Researchers said unsorted PBMCs prevented a conclusive naive versus antigen-experienced comparison.

Around 9.5 milliliters of peripheral blood were drawn from each donor. A sample-barcoded 5' primer and a J-beta primer mix were used in a second PCR of roughly 7 to 11 cycles. One entry per CDR3 protein results from TCRdb running MiXCR on the 5' RACE reads. The data show 1 million to 1.2 million distinct CDR3 sequences, 35% to 45% seen once. This CDR3 is 13 amino acids long. The table lists this clonotype with a few counts. What it binds is not known. This chain joins TRBV21-1 and TRBJ1-5. TRBV21-1 is designated a pseudogene. The source of this sequence is a man aged 18 to 29 in good health. The sample was blood. DNA of the CDR3: TGTGCCAGCGGAGGGAATAGCAATCAGCCCCAGCATTTT. The encoded protein is CASGGNSNQPQHF.